What follows are 6 T cell receptor beta chains derived from one specimen sequenced in a study of blood T cell repertoires in COVID-19. Clones were read by immunoSEQ multiplex PCR, and TCRdb kept only the in-frame ones, dropping some. The sample shows 120,000 or so clones, approximately 82% of them seen only once. The sequencing input was peripheral blood. The receptors shown here come from a woman older than 75 with acute or convalescent COVID-19.

This chain uses TRBV4-2 with TRBJ1-4; maybe TRBD1 (5 bases). This CDR3 contains 15 residues. V shed 1 base and J shed 4 bases, with 10 bases lying between them. Germline V gives CDR1 LGHNA, CDR2 YNFKEQ. The CDR3 nucleotides are TGTGCCAGCAGCCAAGTCTGGGGGGGTAATGAAAAACTGTTTTTT. This encodes CASSQVWGGNEKLFF.

The chain couples TRBV18 to TRBJ2-1, with 7 nucleotides matching TRBD1. Germline trimming cut 1 base from V and 3 bases from J; bases unmatched to any gene: 6. The CDR3 loop spans 16 amino acids. The germline CDR1 and CDR2 sequences are KGHSH and LQKENI. The CDR3 spells CASSPQGAIRYNEQFF. In nucleotides, the CDR3 is TGTGCCAGCTCACCACAGGGGGCGATCCGCTACAATGAGCAGTTCTTC.

The CDR3 nucleotides are TGTGCCAGCACGCTCCAGGGGGCTGGAATGAACACTGAAGCTTTCTTT. Protein: CASTLQGAGMNTEAFF. The rearrangement uses TRBV21-1 and TRBJ1-1; the table's D call TRBD1 went unverified against the DNA. TRBV21-1 is listed as a pseudogene. This CDR3 has 16 residues.

The chain couples TRBV4-3 to TRBJ2-2; TRBD2 agrees at 9 bases. J was trimmed by 6 bases and V by 5 bases; bases with no gene match: 4. This CDR3 is built from 14 residues. The germline V gene has CDR1 LGHNA and CDR2 YSLEER. The CDR3 DNA reads TGCGCCAGCAGCGTATTAGCGGGAGCCGGGGAGCTGTTTTTT. Translating gives CASSVLAGAGELFF.

This clone was seen only once. V usage is TRBV19 and J usage is TRBJ2-3, with 10 bases fitting TRBD2. J gave up 3 bases and V 9 bases, and 12 bases lay outside the gene matches. CDR3 size: 16 residues. Germline CDR1 and CDR2: LNHDA and SQIVND (reference sequence). The CDR3 here is CASSPLAGVVTDTQYF. In DNA form, the CDR3 reads TGTGCCAGCAGTCCCCTAGCGGGAGTTGTGACAGATACGCAGTATTTT. Supplemented by reference TRBV19 and TRBJ2-3, the full variable domain reads DGGITQSPKYLFRKEGQNVTLSCEQNLNHDAMYWYRQDPGQGLRLIYYSQIVNDFQKGDIAEGYSVSREKKESFPLTVTSAQKNPTAFYLCASSPLAGVVTDTQYFGPGTRLTVL.

V and J are TRBV18 and TRBJ2-5; 10 bases match TRBD2. The CDR3 length is 16 residues. Germline V gene sequence: CDR1 KGHSH, CDR2 LQKENI. The V and J ends lost 6 bases and 3 bases, in that order; junction bases with no gene match: 10. In DNA form, the CDR3 reads TGTGCCAGCTCGAGGATTAGCGGGGGGACCGAAGAGACCCAGTACTTC. It translates to CASSRISGGTEETQYF. The full variable domain, rest sourced from reference TRBV18 and TRBJ2-5, is NAGVMQNPRHLVRRRGQEARLRCSPMKGHSHVYWYRQLPEEGLKFMVYLQKENIIDESGMPKERFSAEFPKEGPSILRIQQVVRGDSAAYFCASSRISGGTEETQYFGPGTRLLVL.